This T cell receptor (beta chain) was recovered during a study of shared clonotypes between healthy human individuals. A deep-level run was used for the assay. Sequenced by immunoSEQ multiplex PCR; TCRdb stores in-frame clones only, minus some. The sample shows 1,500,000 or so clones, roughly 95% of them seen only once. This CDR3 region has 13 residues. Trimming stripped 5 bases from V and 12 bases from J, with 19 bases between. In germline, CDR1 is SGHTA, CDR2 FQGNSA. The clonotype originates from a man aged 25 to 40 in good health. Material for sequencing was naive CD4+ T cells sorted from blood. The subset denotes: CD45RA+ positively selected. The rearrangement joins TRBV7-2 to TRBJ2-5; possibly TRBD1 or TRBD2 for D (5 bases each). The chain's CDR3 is CASSLGESSREYF. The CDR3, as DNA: TGTGCCAGCAGCCTGGGGGAGTCATCCAGGGAGTACTTC. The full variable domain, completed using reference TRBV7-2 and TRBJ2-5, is GAGVSQSPSNKVTEKGKDVELRCDPISGHTALYWYRQSLGQGLEFLIYFQGNSAPDKSGLPSDRFSAERTGGSVSTLTIQRTQQEDSAVYLCASSLGESSREYFGPGTRLLVL.